This paragraph covers one T cell receptor (beta chain) sequence. Its matching antigen is unknown. PCR employed 60 Vbeta and 13 Jbeta primers. Produced via immunoSEQ multiplex PCR; TCRdb's table is partial and in-frame only. The table records roughly 100,000 clones, roughly 83% of them present only once. V trimming: 5 bases; J trimming: 12 bases; junction bases outside the gene matches: 14. Germline assignment: CDR1 SGHRS and CDR2 YFSETQ. The CDR3 length is 14 residues. The record originates from a study of cytomegalovirus exposure and HLA in healthy donors. Overall study findings and caveats: Per published accounts, TCR beta sequences correctly predicted the HLA-A and HLA-B alleles of most subjects. In vitro testing confirmed three CMV-associated chains as specific for CMV antigens. Compared with the roughly 700-donor mean, an Asian-associated ancestry cluster reportedly had fewer N-insertions, according to a later analysis. According to a later analysis, most TCR beta chains associated with CMV appeared HLA-restricted.

Sequencing was done on a sample of PBMCs. The V gene is TRBV5-1, the J gene TRBJ2-7; TRBD2 matches at 10 bases. The source is a man in his forties in good health and CMV-seronegative. The CDR3: CASSSSGGEYFPYF. The CDR3, as DNA: TGCGCCAGCAGTTCGAGCGGGGGGGAATACTTTCCGTACTTC.